This T cell receptor beta chain stems from a study of blood T cell repertoires in COVID-19. The repertoire was sequenced with immunoSEQ multiplex PCR; TCRdb's copy has only in-frame clones and lacks some. The sample holds around 86,000 clones, 87% seen once. This clonotype was obtained from a human donor with acute or convalescent COVID-19. The donor label of this sample is uncertain. Material for sequencing was peripheral blood.

Written as DNA, the CDR3 is TGTGCCAGCAGAAACGACGGAGGCTATGGCTACACCTTC. This gives the protein CASRNDGGYGYTF. This chain uses TRBV6-5 with TRBJ1-2; D remains ambiguous. The CDR3 is made up of 13 amino acids. The V gene's germline CDR1 is MNHEY and CDR2 SVGAGI. With 6 bases removed from V and 4 bases from J, the gap between germline ends came to 12 bases.